Following are 9 T cell receptor beta chains from one sample sequenced in a study of blood T cell repertoires in COVID-19. Profiled with immunoSEQ multiplex PCR; TCRdb holds only in-frame clones, not every one. Here the sample spans hundreds of thousands of clones, approximately 84% being singletons. The sample consisted of PBMCs or T cells enriched from blood (not recorded which). The receptors here all came from a young man who had recovered from COVID-19.

This rearrangement joins TRBV20-1 to TRBJ2-7, with D tentatively TRBD2 (5 bases). CDR3 length: 11 residues. Trimming cost V 3 bases and J 6 bases, with 9 bases left between them. Germline values: CDR1 DFQATT, CDR2 SNEGSKA (reference sequence). The CDR3 region has the DNA TGCAGTGCTAGCCGGGGTGGCGAGCAGTACTTC. Amino acid sequence: CSASRGGEQYF.

Note on this clone: Germline is not matched at one junction end, which may reflect a read error. The rearrangement joins TRBV6-6 to TRBJ2-7; 7 nucleotides agree with TRBD1. The CDR3 is 12 residues long. CDR1 and CDR2 (germline): MNHNY, SVGAGI (reference sequence). The CDR3 DNA reads as TGTGCCAGCAGTTACTCCGGACAGGAGCACGACTTC. Its protein is CASSYSGQEHDF.

The genes are TRBV5-1 and TRBJ2-3; D not certain. Trimming stripped 4 bases from V and 2 bases from J, with 14 bases between. The CDR3 is 15 residues long. CDR1 is SGHRS and CDR2 is YFSETQ in the germline V gene. For the CDR3, the DNA is TGCGCCAGCAGCGCGGATGGCGGCCTCACAGATACGCAGTATTTT. This gives the protein CASSADGGLTDTQYF.

V usage is TRBV7-6 and J usage is TRBJ1-6; the D is unclear. This CDR3 is built from 14 residues. Germline V gives CDR1 SGHVS, CDR2 FNYEAQ. V gave up 5 bases and J gave up 3 bases, with 8 bases separating them. Here the CDR3 DNA reads TGTGCCAGCAGCAAAACAGTCTATAATTCACCCCTCCACTTT. Protein product: CASSKTVYNSPLHF.

The chain combines TRBV12-5 with TRBJ1-1; D not resolved. The germline V gene has CDR1 LGHNT and CDR2 FRNRAP. Trimming removed 6 bases from V and 4 bases from J, with 18 bases in between. This CDR3 comprises 15 residues. Here the CDR3 reads CASGGSQEGSTEAFF. In DNA form, the CDR3 reads TGTGCTAGTGGGGGGTCCCAAGAAGGGAGCACTGAAGCTTTCTTT.

This chain uses TRBV19 with TRBJ1-2; TRBD1 is a possible D gene (6 bases). The CDR3 sequence is 17 residues long. V shed 2 bases and J shed 0 bases, with 16 bases lying between them. Germline V CDR1 and CDR2: LNHDA, SQIVND (reference sequence). The CDR3 DNA reads TGTGCCAGTAGTATAAAGGGCAGGGGCCTTTCTAACTATGGCTACACCTTC. Its protein product is CASSIKGRGLSNYGYTF.

About this clone: The junction departs from the called germline gene at one end, perhaps through a read error. The V and J genes are TRBV12-3 or TRBV12-4 and TRBJ1-2, with D tentatively TRBD1 (5 bases). The CDR3 is 13 amino acids. DNA of the CDR3: TGTGCCAGCCGTTTTGAACAGGCTTTTGGCTACACCTTC. Translated, it gives CASRFEQAFGYTF.

The chain recombines TRBV11-2 with TRBJ2-7, with 7 bases aligning to TRBD2. Unmatched junction bases numbered 8, after V lost 5 bases and J lost 1 base. The germline V gene encodes CDR1 SGHAT and CDR2 FQNNGV. The CDR3 spans 15 residues. The CDR3 DNA sequence: TGTGCCAGCAGCCTGGGGGGGGTGAGGTCCTACGAGCAGTACTTC. Protein: CASSLGGVRSYEQYF.

The chain employs TRBV12-3 or TRBV12-4 and TRBJ1-2; 7 nucleotides align to TRBD1. This CDR3 has 13 amino acids. V lost 5 bases and J lost 4; bases outside the gene matches: 4. CDR3 amino acids: CASSRGQFYGYTF. Here the CDR3 DNA reads TGTGCCAGCAGTAGGGGACAGTTCTATGGCTACACCTTC.